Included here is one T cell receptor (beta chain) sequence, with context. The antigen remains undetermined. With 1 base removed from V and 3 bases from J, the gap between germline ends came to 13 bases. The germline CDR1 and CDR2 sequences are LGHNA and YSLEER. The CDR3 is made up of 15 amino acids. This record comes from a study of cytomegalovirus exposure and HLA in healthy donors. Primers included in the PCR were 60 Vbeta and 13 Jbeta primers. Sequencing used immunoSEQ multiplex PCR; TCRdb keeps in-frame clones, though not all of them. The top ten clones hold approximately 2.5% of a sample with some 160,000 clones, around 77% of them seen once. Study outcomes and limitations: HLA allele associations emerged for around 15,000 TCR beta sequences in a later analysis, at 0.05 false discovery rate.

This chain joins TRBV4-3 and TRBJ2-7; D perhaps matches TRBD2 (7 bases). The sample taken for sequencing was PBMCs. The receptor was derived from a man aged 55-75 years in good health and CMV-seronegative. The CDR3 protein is CASSQVRGALYEQYF. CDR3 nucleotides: TGCGCCAGCAGCCAAGTCCGGGGGGCCCTCTACGAGCAGTACTTC.